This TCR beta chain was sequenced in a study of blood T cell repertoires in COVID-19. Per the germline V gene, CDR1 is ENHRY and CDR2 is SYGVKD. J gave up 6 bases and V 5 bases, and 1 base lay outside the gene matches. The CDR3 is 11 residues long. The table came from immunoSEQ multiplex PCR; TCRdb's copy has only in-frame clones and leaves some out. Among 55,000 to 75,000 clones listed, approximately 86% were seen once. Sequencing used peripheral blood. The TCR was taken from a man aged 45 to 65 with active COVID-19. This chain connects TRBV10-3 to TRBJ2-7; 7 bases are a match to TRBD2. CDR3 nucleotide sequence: TGTGCCATCAGTACGGGGGGCGAGCAGTACTTC. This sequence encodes CAISTGGEQYF.